These 5 T cell receptor beta chains were all obtained from the same sample, sequenced in a study of T cell responses to AZD1222 COVID-19 vaccine (dated by TCRdb to the early 2020s). The label giving this sample's time point can be read as: about 28 days (+/-7) after the second vaccine dose. The library was produced with the immunoSEQ multiplex PCR assay. The source is immuneACCESS, and TCRdb retained only in-frame sequences with V and J called. Part of the clones is not carried over; for the studies checked, unresolved V genes explain less than half of this, and the remainder is unexplained. Here the sample has 150,000 to 200,000 clones; about 89% occur a single time. Of the sample, about 3.5% is held by the ten largest clones. The sequencing here drew on peripheral blood, taken 28 days after the second AZD1222 dose. These receptors all stem from an adult who received the AZD1222 COVID-19 vaccine.

The V call is TRBV7-2, the J call TRBJ1-2; D uncertain. V was trimmed by 1 base and J by 8 bases, leaving 8 bases between them. This CDR3 has 12 residues. Germline values: CDR1 SGHTA, CDR2 FQGNSA. The CDR3 bases are TGTGCCAGCAGCTTAGTTGGGATAGGCTACACCTTC. Its protein is CASSLVGIGYTF.

For the CDR3, the DNA is TGTGCCAGCAGCCTCACACTAGCGGGAGTAAGCTCCTACGAGCAGTACTTC. The encoded protein is CASSLTLAGVSSYEQYF. V is TRBV4-2 and J is TRBJ2-7; TRBD2 aligns across 11 bases. J lost 0 bases, V lost 4 bases, and 8 bases had no gene match. The CDR3 has 17 residues. Per germline, CDR1 LGHNA and CDR2 YNFKEQ.

This clone has a handful of counts. The chain links TRBV5-6 to TRBJ2-1; D might be TRBD2 (6 bases). This CDR3 has 17 residues. CDR1 and CDR2 (germline): SGHDT, YYEEEE. Trimming cost V 4 bases and J 2 bases, with 19 bases left between them. The CDR3 sequence is CASSPGLGAGTYNEQFF. The DNA for the CDR3 is TGTGCCAGCAGCCCTGGACTGGGAGCGGGCACCTACAATGAGCAGTTCTTC.

The rearrangement uses TRBV3-1 (or the pseudogene TRBV3-2) and TRBJ1-6; a weak D match, TRBD1 (6 bases). V lost 3 bases and J lost 7, with 10 bases in between. CDR3 length: 14 amino acids. The V gene's germline CDR1 is LGHDT and CDR2 YNNKEL (reference sequence). The DNA of the CDR3 is TGTGCCAGCAGCCATACAGGGTTCAATTCACCCCTCCACTTT. It specifies CASSHTGFNSPLHF.

This chain uses TRBV6-5 with TRBJ2-7; 7 bases line up with TRBD1. Germline loops: CDR1 MNHEY, CDR2 SVGAGI. V was pared by 10 bases and J by 6 bases, with 12 bases of the junction left unmatched. The CDR3 contains 13 residues. This CDR3 is CATATGQLGEQYF. The CDR3 nucleotides are TGTGCCACGGCCACGGGACAGTTAGGCGAGCAGTACTTC.